The source of this T cell receptor (beta chain) is a study of T cell repertoires in cytomegalovirus infection. Via MiXCR, TCRdb re-called the reads, giving one row per CDR3 protein. The repertoire holds about 360,000 distinct CDR3 sequences, with over 15% as singletons. This clonotype was observed a handful of times. V was shortened by 0 bases and J by 3 bases, with 9 bases between the two germline ends. Germline-derived CDR1 and CDR2 are SGHRS and YFSETQ. This CDR3 has 14 residues. The sample comprised PBMCs. The chain employs TRBV5-1 and TRBJ1-1; D is undetermined. The source is a human donor in good health (CMV status not recorded). Some clones in this sample may be carry-over from other donors' samples. The CDR3 is CASSLAAGDTEAFF. CDR3 nucleotide sequence: TGCGCCAGCAGCTTGGCCGCTGGGGACACTGAAGCTTTCTTT. Using reference TRBV5-1 and TRBJ1-1 for the parts outside the CDR3, the full variable domain is KAGVTQTPRYLIKTRGQQVTLSCSPISGHRSVSWYQQTPGQGLQFLFEYFSETQRNKGNFPGRFSGRQFSNSRSEMNVSTLELGDSALYLCASSLAAGDTEAFFGQGTRLTVV.